This TCR beta chain stems from a study of T cell responses to AZD1222 COVID-19 vaccine. Study conclusions and caveats: Recipients of AZD1222 seropositive at baseline numbered only five or six. Dominant at 160-218 and 743-854, vaccine-associated CD4 TCRs also spanned spike. Repertoire sampling was restricted to post-peak T cell response timepoints. The study found Spike-specific TCR breadth and depth rose after two AZD1222 doses.

The method was immunoSEQ multiplex PCR; TCRdb's version includes in-frame clones alone and lacks a portion of them. The sample holds tens of thousands of clones; approximately 90% are singletons and the top ten take 4.5% to 5.5%. CDR1 and CDR2 from the germline V gene are MNHNY and SVGAGI (reference sequence). This CDR3 has 14 amino acids. The V segment lost 5 bases and the J segment 7 bases; nucleotides outside the gene matches: 6. Notes on this clone: Its antigen is not identified.

V and J are TRBV6-6 and TRBJ1-4; 8 bases fit TRBD1. The sample in question was peripheral blood, obtained on day 0 of MenACWY control vaccination. This TCR derives from an adult in good health. Written as DNA, the CDR3 is TGTGCCAGCAGTAGACAGGGGAGGGGTGAAAAACTGTTTTTT. Its protein product is CASSRQGRGEKLFF.